A single sample is the source of the 17 T cell receptor beta chains below, sequenced in a study of T cell repertoires in cytomegalovirus infection. TCRdb recomputed calls from the reads with MiXCR, one row per CDR3 protein. The profile shows 560,000 or so distinct CDR3 sequences, 15% to 20% of them singletons. The material sequenced was CD8+ T cells from PBMCs. The receptors shown here come from a human donor in good health (CMV status not recorded). Some clones in this sample may be carry-over from other donors' samples.

This clonotype has only a few counts. The CDR3 protein is CASSQDRAGTQETQYF. CDR3 DNA sequence: TGTGCCAGCAGCCAAGATCGGGCGGGTACCCAAGAGACCCAGTACTTC. This chain connects TRBV14 to TRBJ2-5, with D possibly matching TRBD2 (5 bases). From germline, CDR1 is SGHDN and CDR2 FVKESK. This CDR3 is 16 amino acids long. Trimming shortened V by 0 bases and J by 1 base, and 12 bases separated the two germline ends.

This clonotype appeared many times. The V call is TRBV12-3 or TRBV12-4, the J call TRBJ1-6; D may be TRBD1 (6 bases). There are 16 residues in the CDR3. V was pared by 6 bases and J by 7 bases, with 19 bases between. CDR3 in amino acids: CASRTSGGGPNSPLHF. CDR3 DNA sequence: TGTGCCAGCAGAACCTCGGGTGGGGGGCCGAATTCACCCCTCCACTTT.

The sample holds a few counts of this clonotype. The gene calls are TRBV20-1 and TRBJ2-1; 11 nucleotides line up with TRBD2. The CDR3 is made up of 15 amino acids. Trimming cost V 6 bases and J 4 bases; bases outside gene matches: 8. CDR1 and CDR2 (germline): DFQATT, SNEGSKA (reference sequence). The CDR3 DNA reads TGCAGTGCGTCGTATGGACTAGCGGGTTACAATGAGCAGTTCTTC. As protein: CSASYGLAGYNEQFF.

This clonotype was seen only once. This may be a read error: a much more frequent sequence differs by one nucleotide. This sequence joins TRBV7-8 and TRBJ1-2, with D maybe TRBD1 (5 bases). V dropped 3 bases and J dropped 4 bases, with 15 bases sitting between them. Germline V lookup: CDR1 SGHVS, CDR2 FQNEAQ. This CDR3 comprises 15 residues. CDR3 amino acids: CASSFAADSSYGYTF. The CDR3 region has the DNA TGTGCCAGCAGCTTCGCCGCTGACAGCAGCTATGGCTACACCTTC.

A few counts support this clonotype. The chain has TRBV11-2 and TRBJ1-1; D gene unclear. This CDR3 contains 13 residues. V lost 1 base, J lost 5 bases, and 8 bases lay in between. Germline values: CDR1 SGHAT, CDR2 FQNNGV. The DNA of the CDR3 is TGTGCCAGCAGCTTAGGTCCCACTACTGAAGCTTTCTTT. Amino acids: CASSLGPTTEAFF.

At least ten counts were recorded for this clonotype. The chain is built from TRBV20-1 and TRBJ2-2; unclear D gene. V dropped 6 bases and J dropped 1 base, with 12 bases sitting between them. Germline V gives CDR1 DFQATT, CDR2 SNEGSKA (reference sequence). The CDR3 spans 14 residues. CDR3 sequence (DNA): TGCAGTGCAGAGGTGGGCGAGAACACCGGGGAGCTGTTTTTT. Protein: CSAEVGENTGELFF.

Remarks on this clonotype: A much larger clone is a single base away; this may be a read error. The genes are TRBV5-6 and TRBJ1-6, with TRBD1 as a possible D gene (6 bases). Trimming took off 2 bases at V and 9 bases at J, with 15 bases between the two ends. Germline V gene data show CDR1 as SGHDT and CDR2 as YYEEEE. This CDR3 region has 15 residues. CDR3 DNA: TGTGCCAGCAGCTTTCCGCAGGGGACATTTTCACCCCTCCACTTT. Its translation is CASSFPQGTFSPLHF.

A few counts support this clonotype. The genes are TRBV20-1 and TRBJ2-1; the D gene is possibly TRBD2 (7 bases). The CDR3 loop spans 13 amino acids. V lost 6 bases to trimming and J lost 9 bases, with 18 bases between them. Germline V gene lookup returns CDR1 DFQATT and CDR2 SNEGSKA (reference sequence). The CDR3 here is CSAPPKGGGEQFF. The CDR3 DNA reads as TGCAGTGCACCCCCCAAGGGGGGGGGTGAGCAGTTCTTC.

This clonotype was counted a few times. The J gene is TRBJ2-1, the V gene TRBV9; 9 nucleotides agree with TRBD2. The CDR3 length is 17 residues. The ends lost 1 base at V and 4 bases at J; junction bases unmatched: 9. CDR1 is SGDLS and CDR2 is YYNGEE in the germline V gene. CDR3 nucleotide sequence: TGTGCCAGCAGCGTACGTGCTTCTGCGGGGGGGTACAATGAGCAGTTCTTC. As protein: CASSVRASAGGYNEQFF.

There are many counts of this clonotype. The chain couples TRBV4-1 to TRBJ1-2, with D possibly TRBD1 on 5 matching bases. V lost 0 bases to trimming and J lost 4 bases, with 15 bases between them. Looked up from germline, CDR1 is MGHRA and CDR2 is YSYEKL. The CDR3 covers 16 residues. Here the CDR3 reads CASSQDLGEDIYGYTF. Written as DNA, the CDR3 is TGCGCCAGCAGCCAAGATTTGGGGGAGGATATCTATGGCTACACCTTC.

This chain links TRBV6-6 with TRBJ2-7; 13 bases map to TRBD2. This CDR3 region has 15 residues. Germline CDR1 MNHNY, CDR2 SVGAGI (reference sequence). The V and J ends lost 5 bases and 5 bases, in that order; junction bases with no gene match: 6. The CDR3 spells CASSPGTSGIDEQYF. The CDR3 DNA is TGTGCCAGCAGTCCCGGGACTAGCGGGATCGACGAGCAGTACTTC.

This clonotype was observed many times. The chain carries TRBV6-1 and TRBJ1-1, with 9 bases aligning to TRBD1. The junction had 4 bases not matched to a gene; V was cut back by 5 bases and J by 3 bases. The germline V gene encodes CDR1 MNHNS and CDR2 SASEGT. The CDR3 consists of 14 residues. CDR3 coding DNA: TGTGCCAGCAGTTCGACAGGGGGGGACACTGAAGCTTTCTTT. This encodes CASSSTGGDTEAFF.

Many counts were recorded for this clonotype. The chain uses TRBV7-6 and TRBJ2-3; weak D call: TRBD2 (5 bases). V was cut by 2 bases and J by 0 bases, with 9 bases left in between. Germline assignment: CDR1 SGHVS and CDR2 FNYEAQ. CDR3 length equals 15 residues. CDR3 sequence reads: CASSLRKRSTDTQYF. CDR3 nucleotide sequence: TGTGCCAGCAGCTTAAGAAAGCGGAGCACAGATACGCAGTATTTT.

V and J are TRBV28 and TRBJ1-5, with D uncertain. Germline CDR1 is MDHEN and CDR2 is SYDVKM. The V end was cut by 4 bases, the J end by 4 bases, with 11 bases between. CDR3 length: 14 amino acids. The CDR3 here is CASSWQVSNQPQHF. The CDR3 bases are TGTGCCAGCAGTTGGCAGGTCTCAAATCAGCCCCAGCATTTT.

The chain carries TRBV11-2 and TRBJ2-1; TRBD2 agrees at 10 bases. V was pared by 5 bases and J by 7 bases, with 11 bases of the junction left unmatched. Germline V gives CDR1 SGHAT, CDR2 FQNNGV. The CDR3 contains 16 residues. The CDR3 protein is CASSAPGTSDSNEQFF. CDR3 coding DNA: TGTGCCAGCAGCGCTCCCGGGACTAGCGATAGTAATGAGCAGTTCTTC. The full variable domain, rest sourced from reference TRBV11-2 and TRBJ2-1, is EAGVAQSPRYKIIEKRQSVAFWCNPISGHATLYWYQQILGQGPKLLIQFQNNGVVDDSQLPKDRFSAERLKGVDSTLKIQPAKLEDSAVYLCASSAPGTSDSNEQFFGPGTRLTVL.

There are many counts of this clonotype. This chain's CDR3 is CASSQTVQETQYF. Written as DNA, the CDR3 is TGTGCCAGCAGTCAGACGGTCCAAGAGACCCAGTACTTC. This chain connects TRBV28 to TRBJ2-5; unclear D gene. This CDR3 comprises 13 residues. Germline V gene lookup returns CDR1 MDHEN and CDR2 SYDVKM. Trimming removed 5 bases from V and 1 base from J, with 8 bases in between. The full variable domain, with the rest looked up from reference TRBV28 and TRBJ2-5, is DVKVTQSSRYLVKRTGEKVFLECVQDMDHENMFWYRQDPGLGLRLIYFSYDVKMKEKGDIPEGYSVSREKKERFSLILESASTNQTSMYLCASSQTVQETQYFGPGTRLLVL.

CDR3 bases: TGTGCCAGCAGTTACTCTGGCGGCCCTTCTTCCTACGAGCAGTACTTC. Its protein is CASSYSGGPSSYEQYF. The chain joins TRBV6-5 to TRBJ2-7; D remains unclear. The germline V and J ends were trimmed by 0 bases and 1 base, with 13 bases remaining between them. This CDR3 spans 16 amino acids. The germline V gene encodes CDR1 MNHEY and CDR2 SVGAGI.